This entry is about one TCR beta chain. Its antigen remains unidentified. The data belong to a study of STAT5B mutations in CD4+ large granular lymphocyte leukemia. Study-wide findings and caveats: Patient CD4-sorted repertoires stayed more clonal than healthy ones after leukemic-clone removal.

The V and J ends lost 6 bases and 0 bases, in that order; junction bases with no gene match: 4. Germline V gives CDR1 MNHEY, CDR2 SVGAGI. The CDR3 consists of 15 residues. TCRdb's table, derived via immunoSEQ multiplex PCR, lists solely in-frame clones and lacks some. In the table there are fewer than 50,000 clones, 80% to 85% of which are singletons. The chain combines TRBV6-5 with TRBJ1-3, with 8 bases identical to TRBD1. Specimen: CD4+ T cells from blood buffy coats. This clonotype originated in a human donor in good health. CDR3 bases: TGTGCCAGCAGGCGGGGACAGGCCTCTGGAAACACCATATATTTT. It translates to CASRRGQASGNTIYF.